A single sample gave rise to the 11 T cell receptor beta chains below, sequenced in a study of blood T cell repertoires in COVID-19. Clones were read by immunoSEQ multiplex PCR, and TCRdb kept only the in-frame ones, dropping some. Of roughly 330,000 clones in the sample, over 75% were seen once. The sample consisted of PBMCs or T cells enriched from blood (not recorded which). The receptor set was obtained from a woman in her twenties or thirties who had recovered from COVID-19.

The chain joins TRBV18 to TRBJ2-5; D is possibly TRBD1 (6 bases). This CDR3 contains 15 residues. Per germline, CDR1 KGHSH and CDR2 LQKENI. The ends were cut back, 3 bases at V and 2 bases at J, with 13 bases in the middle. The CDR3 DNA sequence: TGTGCCAGCTCACCGTCTGTACAGGGACAAGAGACCCAGTACTTC. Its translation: CASSPSVQGQETQYF.

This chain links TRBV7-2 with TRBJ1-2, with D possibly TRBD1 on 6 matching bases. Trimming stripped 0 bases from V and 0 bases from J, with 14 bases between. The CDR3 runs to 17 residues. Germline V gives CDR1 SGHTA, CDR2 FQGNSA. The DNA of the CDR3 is TGTGCCAGCAGCTTAGCTTCCGGGACACCAACTAACTATGGCTACACCTTC. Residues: CASSLASGTPTNYGYTF.

CDR3 in amino acids: CASSDSERLRYQPQHF. CDR3 bases: TGTGCCAGCAGTGACTCGGAGAGACTACGTTATCAGCCCCAGCATTTT. The rearrangement links TRBV6-4 to TRBJ1-5; D is ambiguous. The length of the CDR3 is 16 residues. CDR1 and CDR2 (germline): MRHNA, SNTAGT. The germline V and J ends were trimmed by 0 bases and 5 bases, with 14 bases remaining between them.

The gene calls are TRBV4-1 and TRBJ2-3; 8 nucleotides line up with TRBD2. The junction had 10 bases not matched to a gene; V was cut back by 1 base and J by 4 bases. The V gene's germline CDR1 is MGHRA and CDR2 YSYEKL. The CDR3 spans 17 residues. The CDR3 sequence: CASSQGAARGAADTQYF. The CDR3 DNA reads TGCGCCAGCAGCCAAGGAGCGGCGCGGGGGGCCGCAGATACGCAGTATTTT.

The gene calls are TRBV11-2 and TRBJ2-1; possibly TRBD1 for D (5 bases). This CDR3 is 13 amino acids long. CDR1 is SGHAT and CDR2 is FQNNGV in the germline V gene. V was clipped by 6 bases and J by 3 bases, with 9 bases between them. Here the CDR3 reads CASSSDSYNEQFF. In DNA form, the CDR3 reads TGTGCCAGCAGTTCCGACAGCTACAATGAGCAGTTCTTC.

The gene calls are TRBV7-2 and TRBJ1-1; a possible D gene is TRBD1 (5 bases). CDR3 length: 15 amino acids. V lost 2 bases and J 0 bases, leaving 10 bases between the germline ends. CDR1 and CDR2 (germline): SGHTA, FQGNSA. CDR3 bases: TGTGCCAGCAGCTTATTTGACAGTCTGAACACTGAAGCTTTCTTT. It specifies CASSLFDSLNTEAFF.

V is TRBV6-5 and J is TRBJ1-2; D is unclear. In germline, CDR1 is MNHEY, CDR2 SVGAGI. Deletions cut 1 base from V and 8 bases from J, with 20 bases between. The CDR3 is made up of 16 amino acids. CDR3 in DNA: TGTGCCAGCAGTTACTTCCCGTCAGAGTCACTAATGGGCTACACCTTC. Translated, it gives CASSYFPSESLMGYTF.

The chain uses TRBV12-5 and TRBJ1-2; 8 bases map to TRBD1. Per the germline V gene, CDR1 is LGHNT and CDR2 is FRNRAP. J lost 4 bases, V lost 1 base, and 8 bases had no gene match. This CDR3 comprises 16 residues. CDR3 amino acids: CASGLGTGNYLYGYTF. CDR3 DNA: TGTGCTAGTGGTTTGGGGACAGGGAATTATCTCTATGGCTACACCTTC.

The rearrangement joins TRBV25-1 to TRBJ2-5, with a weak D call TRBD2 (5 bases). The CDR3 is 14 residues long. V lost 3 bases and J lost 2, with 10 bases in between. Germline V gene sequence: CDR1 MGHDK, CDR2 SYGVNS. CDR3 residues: CASSDHGEQETQYF. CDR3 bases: TGTGCCAGCAGTGATCACGGGGAACAAGAGACCCAGTACTTC.

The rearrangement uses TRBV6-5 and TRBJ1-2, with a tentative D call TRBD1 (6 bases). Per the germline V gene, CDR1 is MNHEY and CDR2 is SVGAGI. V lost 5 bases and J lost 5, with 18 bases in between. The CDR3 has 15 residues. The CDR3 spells CASSPPDSQLYGYTF. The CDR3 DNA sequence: TGTGCCAGCAGTCCTCCGGACAGTCAACTTTATGGCTACACCTTC.

CDR3 coding DNA: TGTGCCAGTAGTATTGCGCCGGTTCAGCCCCAGCATTTT. It specifies CASSIAPVQPQHF. The chain employs TRBV19 and TRBJ1-5, with unresolved D. CDR3 length: 13 residues. Germline lookup yields CDR1 LNHDA and CDR2 SQIVND (reference sequence). The V end lost 3 bases, the J end lost 6 bases, and 9 bases lay between the germline ends.